The rows below give T cell receptor beta chains drawn from one sample of a study of PD-1 blockade in classical Hodgkin lymphoma. Measured with immunoSEQ multiplex PCR; TCRdb has only the in-frame clones, and not every one. The data show roughly 28,000 clones, less than 75% seen once. Sequencing used peripheral blood mononuclear cells (PBMCs), obtained before the second cycle of nivolumab. These receptors all stem from a human donor with classical Hodgkin lymphoma. CDR3s include the opening cysteine and the closing phenylalanine or tryptophan. A D gene is named only where the DNA matches it firmly. Clone size, where shown, is once, few, many, or a class for clones that have expanded.

abundance	d_gene	v_gene	j_gene	CDR3nt	CDR3aa
few	TRBD1	TRBV19	TRBJ1-1	TGTGCCAGTAGTATCAGGGGGTTGAACACTGAAGCTTTCTTT	CASSIRGLNTEAFF
.	TRBD2	TRBV6-6	TRBJ2-7	TGTGCCAGCAGTCACACAGGGACTAGCGTCTACGAGCAGTACTTC	CASSHTGTSVYEQYF
.	.	TRBV29-1	TRBJ2-2	TGCAGCGTTGGAAACAGTCACACCGGGGAGCTGTTTTTT	CSVGNSHTGELFF
.	.	TRBV7-2	TRBJ1-3	TGTGCCAGCAGCTTAGCGGCGGGTGGGAGCACCATATATTTT	CASSLAAGGSTIYF
.	.	TRBV6-5	TRBJ2-1	TGTGCCAGCAGGCAATGGCTAGCAGCTTACAATGAGCAGTTCTTC	CASRQWLAAYNEQFF
few	.	TRBV7-2	TRBJ1-1	TGTGCCAGCAGCCCTGACAATAATCTTGAAGCTTTCTTT	CASSPDNNLEAFF
.	.	TRBV7-2	TRBJ1-5	TGTGCCAGCAGTCCTCAGGCAGGCAGCAATCAGCCCCAGCATTTT	CASSPQAGSNQPQHF
.	.	TRBV2	TRBJ2-5	TGTGCCAGCAGTGACGGGGGCAGGGTCGGAGAGACCCAGTACTTC	CASSDGGRVGETQYF
.	TRBD1	TRBV15	TRBJ2-3	TGTGCCACCAGCAGAGAACAGGGGGTAGATACGCAGTATTTT	CATSREQGVDTQYF
.	TRBD2	TRBV19	TRBJ2-6	TGTGCCAGTAGTCTACTAGCGGGGGGTTCTGGGGCCAACGTCCTGACTTTC	CASSLLAGGSGANVLTF
once	.	TRBV6-1	TRBJ1-3	TGTGCCAGCAGTGAATCGGGACAAACCCTTACAACCCGAGGAAACACCATATATTTT	CASSESGQTLTTRGNTIYF
few	TRBD1	TRBV28	TRBJ1-2	TGTGCCAGCAGTTTATCACCGACAGGGATCTATGGCTACACCTTC	CASSLSPTGIYGYTF
.	.	TRBV7-2	TRBJ1-3	TGTGCCAGCAGCTTAGTTGGCTTTATGTCTGGAAACACCATATATTTT	CASSLVGFMSGNTIYF
.	.	TRBV6-5	TRBJ2-6	TGTGCCAGCAGCCTCTCTGGGGCCAACGTCCTGACTTTC	CASSLSGANVLTF
.	.	TRBV5-1	TRBJ2-5	TGCGCCAGCAGCTTGGTGAAACCGGGGGAGACCCAGTACTTC	CASSLVKPGETQYF
.	TRBD1	TRBV29-1	TRBJ1-1	TGCAGCGTCGCCACAGGGGTTGTGAGCACTGAAGCTTTCTTT	CSVATGVVSTEAFF
.	TRBD2	TRBV5-5	TRBJ2-5	TGTGCCAGCAGCTTGGTGGCTAGCGGGGGGAAAGAGACCCAGTACTTC	CASSLVASGGKETQYF
.	.	TRBV6-6	TRBJ1-5	TGTGCCAGCAGTTATAATGAGCCCCAGCATTTT	CASSYNEPQHF
.	TRBD1	TRBV19	TRBJ2-3	TGTGCCAGTAGTTTTCTACCTTCAGGGACAGGGGGCACCGATACGCAGTATTTT	CASSFLPSGTGGTDTQYF
.	.	TRBV5-6	TRBJ2-1	TGTGCCAGCAGCCAATACAATGAGCAGTTCTTC	CASSQYNEQFF
.	TRBD1	TRBV7-9	TRBJ1-5	TGTGCCAGCAGCTTAGAGGTGGGGACAGGGGGTCAGCCCCAGCATTTT	CASSLEVGTGGQPQHF
.	.	TRBV4-3	TRBJ2-3	TGCGCCAGCAGCAAGAGGATTTCAGATACGCAGTATTTT	CASSKRISDTQYF
.	TRBD1	TRBV4-3	TRBJ2-1	TGCGCCAGCAGCCAGTCCGACAGGGGGAAGCAGTTCTTC	CASSQSDRGKQFF
.	TRBD1	TRBV28	TRBJ1-6	TGTGCCAGCAGTTCAAGTCCGGACAGGGGATTTTCACCCCTCCACTTT	CASSSSPDRGFSPLHF
.	.	TRBV19	TRBJ1-2	TGTGCCAGTAGTATCGGGGAGTTTGGCTACACCTTC	CASSIGEFGYTF
.	.	TRBV7-9	TRBJ1-1	TGTGCCAGCACGCTGAACACTGAAGCTTTCTTT	CASTLNTEAFF